Below, 2 T cell receptor beta chains from the same sample are listed, as sequenced in a study of blood T cell repertoires in COVID-19. Generated by immunoSEQ multiplex PCR, the TCRdb table keeps only in-frame clones and is missing some. Of roughly 70,000 clones in the sample, more than 80% are singletons; the top ten hold 6.9%. The sequencing sample was made of peripheral blood. The source of these receptors is a human donor in a cohort sampled during active COVID-19.

The chain uses TRBV5-1 and TRBJ1-5; TRBD1 matches at 8 bases. This CDR3 has 13 residues. Germline CDR1 reads SGHRS; CDR2 reads YFSETQ. V lost 4 bases, J lost 4 bases, and 1 base stayed unmatched. For the CDR3, the DNA is TGCGCCAGCAGCCGGACAGGGAATCAGCCCCAGCATTTT. This sequence encodes CASSRTGNQPQHF.

This chain uses TRBV6-5 with TRBJ1-6, with D hard to call. V was cut by 2 bases and J by 17 bases, with 16 bases left in between. CDR3 length: 13 amino acids. Germline V gene sequence: CDR1 MNHEY, CDR2 SVGAGI. CDR3: CASSYDPEKVVHF. DNA of the CDR3: TGTGCCAGCAGTTACGACCCGGAGAAGGTCGTCCACTTT.